What follows are 13 T cell receptor beta chains derived from one specimen sequenced in a study of T-cell reconstitution after alpha-beta-depleted transplantation in children. Library preparation (for TCRbeta) was performed with unique molecular identifiers. Using its own MiXCR run on the PCR reads, TCRdb lists one record per CDR3 protein. The sample includes more than 150,000 distinct CDR3 sequences, 6% to 7% of them seen just once. The source was PBMCs from the stem cell graft donor, collected from the stem cell graft. All receptors come from a human donor who donated a stem cell graft to a child with Wiskott-Aldrich syndrome.

At least ten counts were recorded for this clonotype. The gene calls are TRBV20-1 and TRBJ2-5; no clear D gene. Germline V gives CDR1 DFQATT, CDR2 SNEGSKA (reference sequence). This CDR3 region has 13 residues. V gave up 6 bases and J gave up 0 bases, with 11 bases separating them. The CDR3 is CSAPFDYQETQYF. CDR3 nucleotides: TGCAGTGCCCCATTTGACTACCAAGAGACCCAGTACTTC.

This clonotype was seen at least ten times. The V gene is TRBV28, the J gene TRBJ2-2; D unclear. The CDR3 has 14 amino acids. V lost 2 bases and J 1 base, leaving 5 bases between the germline ends. CDR1 and CDR2 (germline): MDHEN, SYDVKM. The CDR3 here is CASSLEVNTGELFF. The CDR3, as DNA: TGTGCCAGCAGTTTAGAGGTGAACACCGGGGAGCTGTTTTTT.

The sample holds many counts of this clonotype. The chain carries TRBV27 and TRBJ2-2; D remains unclear. CDR1 MNHEY and CDR2 SMNVEV come from the germline V gene (reference sequence). This CDR3 is built from 12 residues. The V end was cut by 5 bases, the J end by 3 bases, with 4 bases between. The CDR3 DNA reads as TGTGCCAGCAGTCCCGACACCGGGGAGCTGTTTTTT. Protein: CASSPDTGELFF.

This clonotype has a count of ten or more. V and J are TRBV29-1 and TRBJ2-5; D not resolved. The CDR3 has 11 amino acids. V was clipped by 6 bases and J by 0 bases, with 5 bases between them. Germline loops: CDR1 SQVTM, CDR2 ANQGSEA. The DNA for the CDR3 is TGCAGCGTAATCAACCAAGAGACCCAGTACTTC. Translation: CSVINQETQYF.

V usage is TRBV3-1 and J usage is TRBJ2-2, with TRBD2 as a possible D gene (6 bases). The CDR3 loop spans 16 amino acids. Germline V gene sequence: CDR1 LGHDT, CDR2 YNNKEL (reference sequence). Trimming took off 6 bases at V and 0 bases at J, with 14 bases between the two ends. For the CDR3, the DNA is TGTGCCAGCAGGCTGGGCGGGGTGGCGAACACCGGGGAGCTGTTTTTT. It encodes CASRLGGVANTGELFF.

This clonotype was detected many times. The chain uses TRBV3-1 and TRBJ2-3; D may match TRBD1 or TRBD2 (5 bases each). V gave up 4 bases and J gave up 2 bases, with 13 bases separating them. Germline assignment: CDR1 LGHDT and CDR2 YNNKEL (reference sequence). The CDR3 has 15 amino acids. The CDR3 loop is CASSLMAGATDTQYF. Written as DNA, the CDR3 is TGTGCCAGCAGCCTGATGGCCGGGGCCACAGATACGCAGTATTTT.

This clonotype has a count of ten or more. The rearrangement joins TRBV12-3 or TRBV12-4 to TRBJ2-3; 9 bases align to TRBD2. The CDR3 loop spans 16 amino acids. V was pared by 6 bases and J by 5 bases, with 12 bases of the junction left unmatched. The chain's CDR3 is CASRPTEREVQDTQYF. For the CDR3, the DNA is TGTGCCAGCAGGCCTACAGAGCGGGAGGTTCAAGATACGCAGTATTTT.

The chain uses TRBV27 and TRBJ1-1, with 8 positions matching TRBD1. The CDR3 is 15 residues long. Germline V gives CDR1 MNHEY, CDR2 SMNVEV (reference sequence). J gave up 4 bases and V 11 bases, and 15 bases lay outside the gene matches. CDR3 DNA: TGTGCCCTCTGTTTAACAGGACAGGGACTCACTGAAGCTTTCTTT. This sequence encodes CALCLTGQGLTEAFF.

Ten or more counts support this clonotype. The chain recombines TRBV6-5 with TRBJ1-5; 10 bases map to TRBD1. This CDR3 contains 15 residues. Trimming cost V 2 bases and J 6 bases; bases outside gene matches: 4. Looked up from germline, CDR1 is MNHEY and CDR2 is SVGAGI. CDR3 sequence reads: CASSYGTGVTQPQHF. For the CDR3, the DNA is TGTGCCAGCAGTTACGGGACAGGGGTTACTCAGCCCCAGCATTTT.

This clonotype has a count of ten or more. The chain employs TRBV7-2 and TRBJ2-5; no clear D gene. CDR1 SGHTA and CDR2 FQGNSA come from the germline V gene. CDR3 length: 14 residues. Trimming cost V 1 base and J 1 base, with 7 bases left between them. The CDR3: CASSLGSFQETQYF. The CDR3 DNA reads TGTGCCAGCAGCTTAGGCAGCTTCCAAGAGACCCAGTACTTC.

The chain has TRBV20-1 and TRBJ2-3; no definite D call. The CDR3 is 13 amino acids. The V and J ends lost 0 bases and 1 base respectively, with 5 bases between them. Germline lookup yields CDR1 DFQATT and CDR2 SNEGSKA (reference sequence). The chain's CDR3 is CSARDERTDTQYF. Written as DNA, the CDR3 is TGCAGTGCTAGAGATGAGCGCACAGATACGCAGTATTTT.

The table lists this clonotype with many counts. The chain couples TRBV12-3 or TRBV12-4 to TRBJ1-1, with 7 bases aligning to TRBD1. V trimming: 2 bases; J trimming: 0 bases; junction bases outside the gene matches: 12. The CDR3 runs to 18 residues. CDR3 sequence: CASSLPGGTAALNTEAFF. In nucleotides, the CDR3 is TGTGCCAGCAGTTTACCCGGGGGGACAGCTGCCTTGAACACTGAAGCTTTCTTT.

There are many counts of this clonotype. The rearrangement uses TRBV12-3 or TRBV12-4 and TRBJ1-2; maybe TRBD1 (6 bases). Trimming cost V 2 bases and J 2 bases, with 12 bases left between them. There are 15 residues in the CDR3. CDR3 sequence: CASSLSTGLNYGYTF. In nucleotides, the CDR3 is TGTGCCAGCAGTTTATCGACAGGATTAAACTATGGCTACACCTTC.